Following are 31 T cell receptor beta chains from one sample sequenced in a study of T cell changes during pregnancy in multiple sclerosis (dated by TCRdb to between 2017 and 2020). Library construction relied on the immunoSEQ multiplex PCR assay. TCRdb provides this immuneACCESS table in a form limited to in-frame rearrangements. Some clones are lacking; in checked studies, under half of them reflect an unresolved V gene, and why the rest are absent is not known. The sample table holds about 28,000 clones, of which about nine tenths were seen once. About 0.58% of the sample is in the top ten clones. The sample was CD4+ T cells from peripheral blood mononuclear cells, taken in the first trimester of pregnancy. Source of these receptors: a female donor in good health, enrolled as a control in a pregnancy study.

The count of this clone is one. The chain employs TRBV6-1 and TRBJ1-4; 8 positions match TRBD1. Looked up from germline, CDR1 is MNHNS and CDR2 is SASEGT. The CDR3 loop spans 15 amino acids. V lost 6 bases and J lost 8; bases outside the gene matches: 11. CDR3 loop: CASRIVQGVREKLFF. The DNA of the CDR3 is TGTGCCAGCAGAATTGTACAGGGGGTGCGGGAAAAACTGTTTTTT.

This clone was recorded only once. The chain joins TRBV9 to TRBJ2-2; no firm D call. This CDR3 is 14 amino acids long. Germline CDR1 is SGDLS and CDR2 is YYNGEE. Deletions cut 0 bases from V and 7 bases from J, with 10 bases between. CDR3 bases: TGTGCCAGCAGCGTAGTCGCGGCAGACGGGGAGCTGTTTTTT. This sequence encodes CASSVVAADGELFF.

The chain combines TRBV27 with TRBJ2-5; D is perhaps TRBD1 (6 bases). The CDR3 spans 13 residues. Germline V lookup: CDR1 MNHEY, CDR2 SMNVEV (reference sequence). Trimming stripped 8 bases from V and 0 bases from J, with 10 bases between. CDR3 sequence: CASLGANQETQYF. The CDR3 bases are TGTGCCAGCTTGGGGGCGAACCAAGAGACCCAGTACTTC.

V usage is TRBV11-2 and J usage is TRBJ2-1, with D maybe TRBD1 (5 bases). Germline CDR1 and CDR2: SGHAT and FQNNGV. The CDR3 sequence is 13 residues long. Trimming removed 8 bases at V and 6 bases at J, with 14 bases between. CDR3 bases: TGTGCCAGCGGACACGGTAGCCCCAATGAGCAGTTCTTC. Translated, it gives CASGHGSPNEQFF.

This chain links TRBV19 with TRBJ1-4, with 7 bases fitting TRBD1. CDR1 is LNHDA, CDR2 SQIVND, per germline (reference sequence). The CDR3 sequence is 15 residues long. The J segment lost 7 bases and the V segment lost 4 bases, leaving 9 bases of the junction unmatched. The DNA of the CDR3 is TGTGCCAGTAGTACGTCAACCTACAGGGGTGAAAAACTGTTTTTT. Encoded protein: CASSTSTYRGEKLFF.

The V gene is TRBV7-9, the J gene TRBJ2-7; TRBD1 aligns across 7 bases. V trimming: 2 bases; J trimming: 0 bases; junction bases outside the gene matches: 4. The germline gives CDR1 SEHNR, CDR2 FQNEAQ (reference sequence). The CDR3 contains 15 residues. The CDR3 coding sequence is TGTGCCAGCAGCTTATGGCAGGGGGTCTCCTACGAGCAGTACTTC. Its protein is CASSLWQGVSYEQYF.

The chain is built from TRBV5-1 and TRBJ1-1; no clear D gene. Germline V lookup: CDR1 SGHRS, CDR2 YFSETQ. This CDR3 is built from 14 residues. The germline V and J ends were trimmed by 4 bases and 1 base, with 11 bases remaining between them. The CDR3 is CASSPSEGNTEAFF. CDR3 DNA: TGCGCCAGCAGCCCCTCAGAGGGGAACACTGAAGCTTTCTTT.

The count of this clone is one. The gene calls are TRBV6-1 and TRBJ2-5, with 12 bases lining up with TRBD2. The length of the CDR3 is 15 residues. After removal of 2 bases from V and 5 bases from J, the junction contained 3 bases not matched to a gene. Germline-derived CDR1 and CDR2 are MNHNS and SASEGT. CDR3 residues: CASSELAGGPETQYF. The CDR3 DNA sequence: TGTGCCAGCAGTGAACTAGCGGGGGGGCCGGAGACCCAGTACTTC.

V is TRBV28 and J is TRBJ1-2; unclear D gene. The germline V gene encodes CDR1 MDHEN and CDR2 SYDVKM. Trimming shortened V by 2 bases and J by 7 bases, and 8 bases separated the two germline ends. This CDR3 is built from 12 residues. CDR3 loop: CASSLGVAGYTF. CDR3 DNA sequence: TGTGCCAGCAGTTTAGGTGTAGCTGGCTACACCTTC.

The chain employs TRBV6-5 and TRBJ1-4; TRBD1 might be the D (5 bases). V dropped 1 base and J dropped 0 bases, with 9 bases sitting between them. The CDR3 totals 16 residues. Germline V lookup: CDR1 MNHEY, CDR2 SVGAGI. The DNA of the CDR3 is TGTGCCAGCAGTTACTGGGGCAGGGCAACTAATGAAAAACTGTTTTTT. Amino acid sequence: CASSYWGRATNEKLFF.

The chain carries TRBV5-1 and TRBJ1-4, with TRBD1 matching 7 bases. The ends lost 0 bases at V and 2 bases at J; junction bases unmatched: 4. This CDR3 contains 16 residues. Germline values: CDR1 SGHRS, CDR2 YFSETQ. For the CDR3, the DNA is TGCGCCAGCAGCTTGGGGATGACAGGGACTAATGAAAAACTGTTTTTT. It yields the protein CASSLGMTGTNEKLFF.

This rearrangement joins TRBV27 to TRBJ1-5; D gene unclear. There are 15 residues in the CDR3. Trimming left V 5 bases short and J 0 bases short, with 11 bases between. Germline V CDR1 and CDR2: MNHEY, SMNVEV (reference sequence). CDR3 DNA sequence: TGTGCCAGCAGTCTCCACTTTTCTAGCAATCAGCCCCAGCATTTT. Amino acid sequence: CASSLHFSSNQPQHF.

This CDR3 reads CASTRVAQGRGYGYTF. The CDR3 DNA reads TGTGCCAGCACCCGGGTAGCACAGGGGCGAGGCTATGGCTACACCTTC. This rearrangement joins TRBV2 to TRBJ1-2; TRBD1 matches at 7 bases. With V trimmed by 7 bases and J by 4 bases, 15 bases remained unmatched. The CDR3 contains 16 residues. Looked up from germline, CDR1 is SNHLY and CDR2 is FYNNEI.

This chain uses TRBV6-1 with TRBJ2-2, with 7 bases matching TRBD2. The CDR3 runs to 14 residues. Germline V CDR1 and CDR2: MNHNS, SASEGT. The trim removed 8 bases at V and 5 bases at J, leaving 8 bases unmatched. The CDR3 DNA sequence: TGTGCCAGCCCCCTGTCAGCGGGGACCGGGGAGCTGTTTTTT. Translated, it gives CASPLSAGTGELFF.

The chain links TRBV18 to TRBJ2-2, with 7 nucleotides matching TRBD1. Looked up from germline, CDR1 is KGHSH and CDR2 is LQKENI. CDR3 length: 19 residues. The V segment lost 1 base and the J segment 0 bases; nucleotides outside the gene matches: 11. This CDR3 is CASSPRTGTARANTGELFF. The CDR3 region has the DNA TGTGCCAGCTCACCACGTACTGGGACAGCACGCGCGAACACCGGGGAGCTGTTTTTT.

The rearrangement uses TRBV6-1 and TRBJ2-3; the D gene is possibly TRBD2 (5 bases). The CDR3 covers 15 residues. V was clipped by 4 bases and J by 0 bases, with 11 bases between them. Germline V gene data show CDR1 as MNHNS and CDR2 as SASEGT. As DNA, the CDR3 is TGTGCCAGCAGTGGTGGACTCCTAAGCACAGATACGCAGTATTTT. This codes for CASSGGLLSTDTQYF.

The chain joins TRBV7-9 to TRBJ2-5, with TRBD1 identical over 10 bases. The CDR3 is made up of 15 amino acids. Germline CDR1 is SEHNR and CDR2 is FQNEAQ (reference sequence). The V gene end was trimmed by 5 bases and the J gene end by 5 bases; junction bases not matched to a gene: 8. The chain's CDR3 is CASSLGTGEWETQYF. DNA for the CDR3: TGTGCCAGCAGCCTCGGGACAGGGGAATGGGAGACCCAGTACTTC.

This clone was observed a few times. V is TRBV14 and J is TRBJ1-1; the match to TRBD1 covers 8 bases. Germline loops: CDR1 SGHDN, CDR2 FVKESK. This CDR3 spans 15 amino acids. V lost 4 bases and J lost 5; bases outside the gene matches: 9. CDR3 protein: CASSLRTGRGTEAFF. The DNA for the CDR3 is TGTGCCAGCAGCCTAAGGACAGGGCGGGGAACTGAAGCTTTCTTT.

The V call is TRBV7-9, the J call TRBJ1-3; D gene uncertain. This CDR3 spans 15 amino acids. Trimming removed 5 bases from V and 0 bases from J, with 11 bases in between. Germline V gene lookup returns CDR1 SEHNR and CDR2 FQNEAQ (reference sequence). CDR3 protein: CASSRTGYSGNTIYF. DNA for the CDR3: TGTGCCAGCAGCCGGACGGGGTACTCTGGAAACACCATATATTTT.

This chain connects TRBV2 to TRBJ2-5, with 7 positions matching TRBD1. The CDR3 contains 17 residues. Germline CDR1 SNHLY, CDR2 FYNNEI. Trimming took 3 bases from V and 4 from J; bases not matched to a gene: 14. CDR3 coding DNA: TGTGCCAGCAGTGATCTCCTCGGGACAGAGAACGGAGAGACCCAGTACTTC. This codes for CASSDLLGTENGETQYF.

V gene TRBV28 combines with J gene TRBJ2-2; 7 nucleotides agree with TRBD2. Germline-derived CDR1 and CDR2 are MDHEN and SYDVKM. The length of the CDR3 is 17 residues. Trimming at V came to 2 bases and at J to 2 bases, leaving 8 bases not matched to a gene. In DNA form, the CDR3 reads TGTGCCAGCAGTTTAACGCCTAGCGGAACCAACACCGGGGAGCTGTTTTTT. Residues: CASSLTPSGTNTGELFF.

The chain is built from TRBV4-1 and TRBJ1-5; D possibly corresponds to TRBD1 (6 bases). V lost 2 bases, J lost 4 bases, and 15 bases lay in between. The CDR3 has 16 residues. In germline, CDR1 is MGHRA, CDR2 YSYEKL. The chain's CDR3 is CASSQNRDGTNQPQHF. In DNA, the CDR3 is TGCGCCAGCAGCCAAAACAGGGACGGGACGAATCAGCCCCAGCATTTT.

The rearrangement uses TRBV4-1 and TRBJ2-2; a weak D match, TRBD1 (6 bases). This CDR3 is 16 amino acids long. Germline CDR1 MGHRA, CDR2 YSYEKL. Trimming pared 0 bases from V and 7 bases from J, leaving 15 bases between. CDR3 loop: CASSQEIGGGSGELFF. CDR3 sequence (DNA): TGCGCCAGCAGCCAAGAAATTGGGGGCGGAAGCGGGGAGCTGTTTTTT.

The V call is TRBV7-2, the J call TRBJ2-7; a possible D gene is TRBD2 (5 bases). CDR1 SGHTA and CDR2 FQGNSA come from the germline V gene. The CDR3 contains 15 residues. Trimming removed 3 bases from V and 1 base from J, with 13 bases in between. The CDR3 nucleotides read TGTGCCAGCAGCTTGGGGTCTAGCCGGTCCTACGAGCAGTACTTC. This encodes CASSLGSSRSYEQYF.

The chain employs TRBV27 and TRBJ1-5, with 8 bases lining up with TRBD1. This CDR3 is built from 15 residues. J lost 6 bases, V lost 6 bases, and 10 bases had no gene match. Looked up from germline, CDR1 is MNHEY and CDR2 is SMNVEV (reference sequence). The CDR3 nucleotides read TGTGCCAGCAGGAAATTCGGACAGGGTCCTCAGCCCCAGCATTTT. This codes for CASRKFGQGPQPQHF.

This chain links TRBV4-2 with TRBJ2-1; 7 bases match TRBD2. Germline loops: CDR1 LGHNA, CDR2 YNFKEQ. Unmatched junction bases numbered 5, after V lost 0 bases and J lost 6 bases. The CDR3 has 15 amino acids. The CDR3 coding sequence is TGTGCCAGCAGCCAAGAGGCGGGAGCTGCCAATGAGCAGTTCTTC. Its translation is CASSQEAGAANEQFF.

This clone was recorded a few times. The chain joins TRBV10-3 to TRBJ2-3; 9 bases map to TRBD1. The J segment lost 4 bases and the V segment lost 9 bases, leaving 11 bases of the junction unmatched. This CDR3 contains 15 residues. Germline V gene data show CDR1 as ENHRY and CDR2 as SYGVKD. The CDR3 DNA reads TGTGCCATAGAGAGCCGGGACAGGGAGGCAGATACGCAGTATTTT. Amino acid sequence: CAIESRDREADTQYF.

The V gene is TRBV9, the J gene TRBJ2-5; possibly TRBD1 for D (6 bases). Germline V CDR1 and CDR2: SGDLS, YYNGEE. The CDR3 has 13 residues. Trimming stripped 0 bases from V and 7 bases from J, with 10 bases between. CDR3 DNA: TGTGCCAGCAGCGTAGAGGAAGGGGGGACCCAGTACTTC. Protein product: CASSVEEGGTQYF.

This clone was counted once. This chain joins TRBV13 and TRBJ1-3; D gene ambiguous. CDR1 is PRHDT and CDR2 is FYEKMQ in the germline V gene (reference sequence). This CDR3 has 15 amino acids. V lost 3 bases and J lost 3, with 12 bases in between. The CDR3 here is CASSFRIAGGNTIYF. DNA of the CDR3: TGTGCCAGCAGCTTTAGAATCGCAGGTGGAAACACCATATATTTT.

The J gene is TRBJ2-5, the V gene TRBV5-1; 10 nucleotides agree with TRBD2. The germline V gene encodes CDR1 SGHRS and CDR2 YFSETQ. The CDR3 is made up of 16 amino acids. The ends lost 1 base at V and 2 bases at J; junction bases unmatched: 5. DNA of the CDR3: TGCGCCAGCAGCTTGACTCTAGCGGGGGTACAAGAGACCCAGTACTTC. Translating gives CASSLTLAGVQETQYF. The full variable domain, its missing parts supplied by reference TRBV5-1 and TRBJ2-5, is KAGVTQTPRYLIKTRGQQVTLSCSPISGHRSVSWYQQTPGQGLQFLFEYFSETQRNKGNFPGRFSGRQFSNSRSEMNVSTLELGDSALYLCASSLTLAGVQETQYFGPGTRLLVL.

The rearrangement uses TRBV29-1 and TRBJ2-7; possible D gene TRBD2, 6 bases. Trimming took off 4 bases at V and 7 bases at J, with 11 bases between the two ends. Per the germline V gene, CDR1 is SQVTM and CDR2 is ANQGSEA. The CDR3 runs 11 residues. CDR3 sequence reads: CSVVGEVEQYF. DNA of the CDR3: TGCAGCGTTGTGGGGGAGGTGGAGCAGTACTTC.